Shown below are 32 T cell receptor beta chains from a single sample sequenced in a study of shared clonotypes between healthy human individuals (dated by TCRdb to 2018 to 2021). Preparation of the library involved the immunoSEQ multiplex PCR assay. TCRdb holds this immuneACCESS table with in-frame rearrangements only. Some clones are missing; in checked studies, unresolved V genes explain under half, and the rest has no known cause. This sample comprises approximately 240,000 clones, 50% to 75% of them detected only once. Around 10% of the sample is taken by the ten largest. Sequencing used memory CD4+ T cells sorted from blood. The cell subset or site label for this specimen denotes: CD45RA-negative fraction. The source is a man aged 25 to 40 in good health.

The J gene is TRBJ2-1, the V gene TRBV5-1; D call uncertain. This CDR3 is 14 amino acids long. The V gene's germline CDR1 is SGHRS and CDR2 YFSETQ. Between the trimmed V and J ends, which lost 2 bases and 9 bases, there was a span of 15 bases. The chain's CDR3 is CASSFAAESGEQFF. In DNA form, the CDR3 reads TGCGCCAGCAGCTTCGCCGCAGAGTCGGGTGAGCAGTTCTTC.

The chain couples TRBV5-5 to TRBJ2-1, with D hard to call. The CDR3 is 16 amino acids. V lost 2 bases to trimming and J lost 0 bases, with 12 bases between them. Per germline, CDR1 SGHKS and CDR2 YYEKEE (reference sequence). CDR3 protein: CASSFRSSSSYNEQFF. For the CDR3, the DNA is TGTGCCAGCAGCTTCAGGTCCTCGAGCTCCTACAATGAGCAGTTCTTC.

The rearrangement links TRBV5-5 to TRBJ2-5, with D hard to call. Trimming cost V 2 bases and J 5 bases, with 10 bases left between them. The CDR3 totals 13 residues. Germline loops: CDR1 SGHKS, CDR2 YYEKEE (reference sequence). The CDR3 DNA sequence: TGTGCCAGCAGCTTAATAGGGTCGGAGACCCAGTACTTC. Translated, it gives CASSLIGSETQYF.

This chain joins TRBV7-2 and TRBJ2-1; D unresolved. Germline CDR1 SGHTA, CDR2 FQGNSA. This CDR3 is 14 amino acids long. The ends were cut back, 4 bases at V and 8 bases at J, with 15 bases in the middle. In DNA form, the CDR3 reads TGTGCCAGCAGCTCGGCCCCCCTAGTGTATGAGCAGTTCTTC. Protein: CASSSAPLVYEQFF. Full variable domain (outside the CDR3, taken from reference TRBV7-2 and TRBJ2-1): GAGVSQSPSNKVTEKGKDVELRCDPISGHTALYWYRQSLGQGLEFLIYFQGNSAPDKSGLPSDRFSAERTGGSVSTLTIQRTQQEDSAVYLCASSSAPLVYEQFFGPGTRLTVL.

This clone was seen a handful of times. The V and J genes are TRBV5-6 and TRBJ1-5; no clear D gene. The CDR3 runs 12 residues. Looked up from germline, CDR1 is SGHDT and CDR2 is YYEEEE. V was trimmed by 2 bases and J by 9 bases, leaving 9 bases between them. CDR3 bases: TGTGCCAGCAGCTTCCTAGATCGGCCCCAGCATTTT. Translation gives CASSFLDRPQHF. The variable domain in full, with the rest retrieved from reference TRBV5-6 and TRBJ1-5, is DAGVTQSPTHLIKTRGQQVTLRCSPKSGHDTVSWYQQALGQGPQFIFQYYEEEERQRGNFPDRFSGHQFPNYSSELNVNALLLGDSALYLCASSFLDRPQHFGDGTRLSIL.

DNA of the CDR3: TGTGCCAGCAGGATGGCAGGGTTAGGCCAGCCCCAGCATTTT. It encodes CASRMAGLGQPQHF. V and J are TRBV6-5 and TRBJ1-5, with D possibly TRBD1 on 5 matching bases. Germline values: CDR1 MNHEY, CDR2 SVGAGI. Trimming cost V 6 bases and J 7 bases, with 16 bases left between them. The CDR3 is made up of 14 amino acids.

A few counts support this clone. The chain has TRBV11-2 and TRBJ1-2; D is unresolved. V was trimmed by 1 base and J by 1 base, leaving 7 bases between them. The CDR3 totals 14 residues. Looked up from germline, CDR1 is SGHAT and CDR2 is FQNNGV. The CDR3 nucleotides are TGTGCCAGCAGCTTAGGGCAAAATAACTATGGCTACACCTTC. Its protein product is CASSLGQNNYGYTF.

The chain joins TRBV19 to TRBJ2-5, with 7 bases lining up with TRBD1. The ends lost 9 bases at V and 7 bases at J; junction bases unmatched: 5. Germline V gene lookup returns CDR1 LNHDA and CDR2 SQIVND (reference sequence). The CDR3 extends over 11 amino acids. The CDR3 nucleotides read TGTGCCAGCGGGGACAGTTTGACCCAGTACTTC. As protein: CASGDSLTQYF.

This clone was picked up many times. This rearrangement joins TRBV5-4 to TRBJ2-7; 9 nucleotides agree with TRBD1. Germline CDR1 and CDR2: SGHNT and YYREEE (reference sequence). With V trimmed by 4 bases and J by 5 bases, 10 bases remained unmatched. CDR3 size: 15 residues. In DNA form, the CDR3 reads TGTGCCAGCAGCATATCCGGGACAGGGACCCACGAGCAGTACTTC. This codes for CASSISGTGTHEQYF.

This chain joins TRBV19 and TRBJ2-1, with TRBD2 identical over 7 bases. Germline V lookup: CDR1 LNHDA, CDR2 SQIVND (reference sequence). This CDR3 region has 13 residues. The V and J ends lost 3 bases and 13 bases, in that order; junction bases with no gene match: 9. The CDR3 reads CASSMGGLGRQFF. The CDR3 DNA reads as TGTGCCAGTAGTATGGGAGGGTTGGGACGACAGTTCTTC. Drawing the rest from reference TRBV19 and TRBJ2-1, the complete variable domain is DGGITQSPKYLFRKEGQNVTLSCEQNLNHDAMYWYRQDPGQGLRLIYYSQIVNDFQKGDIAEGYSVSREKKESFPLTVTSAQKNPTAFYLCASSMGGLGRQFFGPGTRLTVL.

This sequence joins TRBV6-1 and TRBJ2-2; perhaps D is TRBD1 or TRBD2 (5 bases each). V lost 2 bases to trimming and J lost 6 bases, with 10 bases between them. The CDR3 has 14 residues. The germline V gene encodes CDR1 MNHNS and CDR2 SASEGT. CDR3 coding DNA: TGTGCCAGCAGTGAATTAACGGGGCCCGGGGAGCTGTTTTTT. Translated, it gives CASSELTGPGELFF.

The V call is TRBV14, the J call TRBJ2-5, with a possible D match to TRBD1 (6 bases). The germline V gene encodes CDR1 SGHDN and CDR2 FVKESK. This CDR3 is built from 17 residues. Trimming pared 2 bases from V and 1 base from J, leaving 17 bases between. The CDR3 bases are TGTGCCAGCAGCCAAATGAGAACAAACAGGGTCCAAGAGACCCAGTACTTC. It yields the protein CASSQMRTNRVQETQYF.

The chain carries TRBV10-1 and TRBJ2-1, with a possible D match to TRBD1 (5 bases). CDR1 is WNHNN, CDR2 SYGVQD, per germline (reference sequence). The CDR3 consists of 15 residues. The V and J ends lost 3 bases and 0 bases respectively, with 9 bases between them. CDR3 sequence reads: CASSDGASSYNEQFF. For the CDR3, the DNA is TGCGCCAGCAGTGATGGGGCTAGCTCCTACAATGAGCAGTTCTTC.

The rearrangement links TRBV28 to TRBJ2-7, with 10 bases identical to TRBD2. The CDR3 extends over 16 amino acids. CDR1 is MDHEN and CDR2 is SYDVKM in the germline V gene. J lost 5 bases, V lost 5 bases, and 12 bases had no gene match. For the CDR3, the DNA is TGTGCCAGCAGTACCGCTGTGGCTAGCGGGAGAAACGAGCAGTACTTC. Protein sequence: CASSTAVASGRNEQYF.

This clone was detected a few times. The chain employs TRBV7-8 and TRBJ1-3; the match to TRBD1 covers 8 bases. Germline CDR1 reads SGHVS; CDR2 reads FQNEAQ. The CDR3 spans 14 residues. Losses at the gene ends were 4 bases for V and 5 bases for J; bases not matched to a gene: 4. The CDR3 protein is CASSSDRARNTIYF. Here the CDR3 DNA reads TGTGCCAGCAGCTCGGACAGGGCTAGAAACACCATATATTTT. Full variable domain (rest looked up from reference TRBV7-8 and TRBJ1-3): GAGVSQSPRYKVAKRGQDVALRCDPISGHVSLFWYQQALGQGPEFLTYFQNEAQLDKSGLPSDRFFAERPEGSVSTLKIQRTQQEDSAVYLCASSSDRARNTIYFGEGSWLTVV.

Turning to this clone: A single base is all that separates this from a far larger clone, so a read error is likely. The V gene is TRBV5-1, the J gene TRBJ2-7, with a possible D match to TRBD2 (7 bases). The CDR3 contains 16 residues. Germline CDR1 is SGHRS and CDR2 is YFSETQ. The V end lost 3 bases, the J end lost 1 base, and 17 bases lay between the germline ends. Written as DNA, the CDR3 is TGCGCCAGCAGCTGGGGGGGCACAGGGACGTCCTACGAGCAGTACTTC. It encodes CASSWGGTGTSYEQYF.

The rearrangement uses TRBV10-3 and TRBJ1-1; TRBD1 matches at 9 bases. The V gene end was trimmed by 2 bases and the J gene end by 3 bases; junction bases not matched to a gene: 7. This CDR3 has 16 residues. Germline loops: CDR1 ENHRY, CDR2 SYGVKD. CDR3 residues: CAISEGSRDRDTEAFF. CDR3 sequence (DNA): TGTGCCATCAGTGAGGGGTCCCGGGACAGGGACACTGAAGCTTTCTTT.

The chain carries TRBV2 and TRBJ2-1; unclear D gene. Germline V CDR1 and CDR2: SNHLY, FYNNEI. The V gene lost 7 bases and the J gene lost 6 bases, with 13 bases spanning the gap. The CDR3 length is 13 residues. For the CDR3, the DNA is TGTGCCAGCATGGTAGAACTCGGCAATGAGCAGTTCTTC. This codes for CASMVELGNEQFF.

The gene calls are TRBV5-4 and TRBJ1-5, with D possibly matching TRBD1 (5 bases). Germline assignment: CDR1 SGHNT and CDR2 YYREEE (reference sequence). The ends were cut back, 4 bases at V and 0 bases at J, with 14 bases in the middle. This CDR3 spans 16 amino acids. CDR3 protein: CASSLGAPDSNQPQHF. CDR3 in DNA: TGTGCCAGCAGCCTAGGGGCTCCGGATAGCAATCAGCCCCAGCATTTT. The whole variable domain, remainder taken from reference TRBV5-4 and TRBJ1-5, is ETGVTQSPTHLIKTRGQQVTLRCSSQSGHNTVSWYQQALGQGPQFIFQYYREEENGRGNFPPRFSGLQFPNYSSELNVNALELDDSALYLCASSLGAPDSNQPQHFGDGTRLSIL.

The chain joins TRBV5-1 to TRBJ2-7; TRBD2 agrees at 8 bases. The CDR3 totals 15 residues. With 0 bases clipped from V and 7 bases from J, the junction kept 9 bases outside the gene matches. The germline V gene encodes CDR1 SGHRS and CDR2 YFSETQ. CDR3 DNA: TGCGCCAGCAGCTTGGATGGGACTAGTATCCAAGAGCAGTACTTC. Protein: CASSLDGTSIQEQYF.

This rearrangement joins TRBV19 to TRBJ2-3, with D perhaps assigned TRBD1 or TRBD2 (5 bases each). The CDR3 has 15 amino acids. In germline, CDR1 is LNHDA, CDR2 SQIVND (reference sequence). V shed 4 bases and J shed 4 bases, with 15 bases lying between them. CDR3 sequence reads: CASSTTGTRADTQYF. The DNA for the CDR3 is TGTGCCAGTAGTACCACGGGGACCCGGGCAGATACGCAGTATTTT.

The genes are TRBV9 and TRBJ2-2; TRBD2 matches 7 bases. CDR1 SGDLS and CDR2 YYNGEE come from the germline V gene. This CDR3 region has 19 residues. Trimming at V came to 0 bases and at J to 6 bases, leaving 17 bases not matched to a gene. This CDR3 is CASSVGFWGGTTLSGELFF. DNA of the CDR3: TGTGCCAGCAGCGTAGGTTTTTGGGGAGGGACTACCCTCTCCGGGGAGCTGTTTTTT. Complete variable domain (other parts from reference TRBV9 and TRBJ2-2): DSGVTQTPKHLITATGQRVTLRCSPRSGDLSVYWYQQSLDQGLQFLIQYYNGEERAKGNILERFSAQQFPDLHSELNLSSLELGDSALYFCASSVGFWGGTTLSGELFFGEGSRLTVL.

The chain is built from TRBV18 and TRBJ2-7; D might be TRBD1 (6 bases). The V gene's germline CDR1 is KGHSH and CDR2 LQKENI. The CDR3 loop spans 15 amino acids. Trimming took off 6 bases at V and 4 bases at J, with 19 bases between the two ends. DNA of the CDR3: TGTGCCAGCTCTCCGATCCGGGACACAATATACGAGCAGTACTTC. Its protein is CASSPIRDTIYEQYF.

This chain uses TRBV10-3 with TRBJ1-1; tentatively, D is TRBD1 (5 bases). CDR1 and CDR2 from the germline V gene are ENHRY and SYGVKD. The CDR3 length is 15 residues. V dropped 0 bases and J dropped 6 bases, with 14 bases sitting between them. The CDR3 DNA sequence: TGTGCCATCAGTGAGTCCGGGGGACTCTACGCTGAAGCTTTCTTT. Its protein is CAISESGGLYAEAFF.

This clone was counted ten times or more. J is TRBJ2-3 and V is TRBV6-4; 8 nucleotides line up with TRBD2. CDR1 is MRHNA, CDR2 SNTAGT, per germline. The J segment lost 6 bases and the V segment lost 5 bases, leaving 4 bases of the junction unmatched. The CDR3 loop spans 13 amino acids. CDR3 coding DNA: TGTGCCAGCAGTCGCCGGGAGGGGGATACGCAGTATTTT. Translated, it gives CASSRREGDTQYF.

Remarks on this clone: Sequence at one end of the junction differs from germline and may be a read error. V and J are TRBV7-7 and TRBJ2-1; 7 bases are shared with TRBD1. CDR3 length equals 17 residues. Germline V gene data show CDR1 as SSHAT and CDR2 as FNYEAQ (reference sequence). CDR3 in amino acids: CASSLGASGGSYNEQFF. The DNA of the CDR3 is TGTGCTAGCAGCTTAGGTGCGTCAGGGGGCTCCTACAATGAGCAGTTCTTC.

This clone was picked up a small number of times. This chain connects TRBV2 to TRBJ2-1; D possibly corresponds to TRBD1 (5 bases). Trimming stripped 2 bases from V and 5 bases from J, with 13 bases between. Germline loops: CDR1 SNHLY, CDR2 FYNNEI. This CDR3 has 15 residues. CDR3 protein: CASSEIQGPHNEQFF. CDR3 sequence (DNA): TGTGCCAGCAGTGAAATCCAGGGCCCACACAATGAGCAGTTCTTC.

The V and J genes are TRBV7-9 and TRBJ2-1; TRBD2 matches at 7 bases. The CDR3 runs to 13 residues. Germline assignment: CDR1 SEHNR and CDR2 FQNEAQ (reference sequence). The V gene end was trimmed by 2 bases and the J gene end by 8 bases; junction bases not matched to a gene: 3. Written as DNA, the CDR3 is TGTGCCAGCAGCTTATGGGAGGGCGATGAGCAGTTCTTC. As protein: CASSLWEGDEQFF. The complete variable domain, with remaining parts taken from reference TRBV7-9 and TRBJ2-1, reads DTGVSQNPRHKITKRGQNVTFRCDPISEHNRLYWYRQTLGQGPEFLTYFQNEAQLEKSRLLSDRFSAERPKGSFSTLEIQRTEQGDSAMYLCASSLWEGDEQFFGPGTRLTVL.

The chain uses TRBV14 and TRBJ2-1; TRBD2 might be the D (6 bases). CDR1 and CDR2 from the germline V gene are SGHDN and FVKESK. V lost 3 bases to trimming and J lost 2 bases, with 11 bases between them. The CDR3 is made up of 15 amino acids. CDR3 coding DNA: TGTGCCAGCAGCCAGCTCGGGGGAACCTACAATGAGCAGTTCTTC. Its protein product is CASSQLGGTYNEQFF.

This clone was observed a few times. The chain has TRBV11-2 and TRBJ1-2, with TRBD1 identical over 8 bases. This CDR3 contains 15 residues. Germline V CDR1 and CDR2: SGHAT, FQNNGV. With V trimmed by 4 bases and J by 3 bases, 7 bases remained unmatched. This CDR3 is CASSSDREGYYGYTF. For the CDR3, the DNA is TGTGCCAGCAGCTCGGACAGGGAGGGGTACTATGGCTACACCTTC.

The V gene is TRBV27, the J gene TRBJ2-5; D remains ambiguous. Germline CDR1 and CDR2: MNHEY and SMNVEV (reference sequence). V lost 4 bases and J 5 bases, leaving 11 bases between the germline ends. The CDR3 length is 13 residues. This chain's CDR3 is CASSSKYGETQYF. The CDR3 DNA is TGTGCCAGCAGTTCGAAATATGGGGAGACCCAGTACTTC.

The sample holds one count of this clone. This rearrangement joins TRBV18 to TRBJ1-2; TRBD1 aligns across 11 bases. This CDR3 is 15 amino acids long. Germline V gene lookup returns CDR1 KGHSH and CDR2 LQKENI. The ends lost 0 bases at V and 8 bases at J; junction bases unmatched: 5. The CDR3 protein is CASSPPPGQGGGYTF. The CDR3, as DNA: TGTGCCAGCTCACCACCCCCGGGACAGGGGGGCGGCTACACCTTC.